One and the same sample provided the 19 T cell receptor beta chains below, sequenced in a study of cytomegalovirus exposure and HLA in healthy donors. Clones were read by immunoSEQ multiplex PCR, and TCRdb kept only the in-frame ones, dropping some. The sample yields around 90,000 clones, roughly 83% seen once. Material: PBMCs. These receptors were obtained from a woman younger than 35 in good health and CMV-seropositive.

This clone turned up a few times. The genes are TRBV10-3 and TRBJ1-1; D remains unclear. Trimming took off 6 bases at V and 7 bases at J, with 18 bases between the two ends. CDR3 length: 14 residues. Germline CDR1 and CDR2: ENHRY and SYGVKD. CDR3 nucleotides: TGTGCCATCAGAGGAGGACGCGAACTGGATGAAGCTTTCTTT. Amino acid sequence: CAIRGGRELDEAFF.

The chain joins TRBV4-1 to TRBJ1-3, with D perhaps TRBD1 (5 bases). CDR3 size: 16 residues. V shed 1 base and J shed 2 bases, with 12 bases lying between them. The germline V gene has CDR1 MGHRA and CDR2 YSYEKL. CDR3 nucleotides: TGCGCCAGCAGCCAAGTAGGGGCCTTAACTGGAAACACCATATATTTT. Protein product: CASSQVGALTGNTIYF.

This clone was seen just once. V and J are TRBV7-9 and TRBJ1-1; D ambiguous. The V end lost 5 bases, the J end lost 4 bases, and 14 bases lay between the germline ends. The CDR3 has 14 amino acids. In germline, CDR1 is SEHNR, CDR2 FQNEAQ (reference sequence). The chain's CDR3 is CASSGPGEGTEAFF. In DNA form, the CDR3 reads TGTGCCAGCAGCGGGCCCGGGGAAGGCACTGAAGCTTTCTTT.

V and J are TRBV6-5 and TRBJ2-5, with D perhaps matching TRBD1 (5 bases). Germline CDR1 is MNHEY and CDR2 is SVGAGI. The germline V and J ends were trimmed by 2 bases and 5 bases, with 9 bases remaining between them. This CDR3 is 13 amino acids long. Written as DNA, the CDR3 is TGTGCCAGCAGTTACGCCCCAGGGGAGACCCAGTACTTC. This sequence encodes CASSYAPGETQYF.

This sequence joins TRBV5-1 and TRBJ2-7, with D possibly TRBD1 on 6 matching bases. Germline V lookup: CDR1 SGHRS, CDR2 YFSETQ. This CDR3 spans 15 amino acids. V was pared by 4 bases and J by 6 bases, with 20 bases between. The CDR3 protein is CASSPRAGDVGEQYF. The CDR3 DNA sequence: TGCGCCAGCAGCCCGCGGGCAGGGGATGTTGGCGAGCAGTACTTC.

J is TRBJ2-1 and V is TRBV7-9, with 8 bases fitting TRBD2. This CDR3 is 15 amino acids long. CDR1 is SEHNR and CDR2 is FQNEAQ in the germline V gene (reference sequence). Losses at the gene ends were 1 base for V and 4 bases for J; bases not matched to a gene: 3. The CDR3 DNA is TGTGCCAGCAGCTTAGGGACTAGCTCTTACAATGAGCAGTTCTTC. It translates to CASSLGTSSYNEQFF.

In the case of this clone: The sample has other DNA sequences that encode this CDR3 too. This chain uses TRBV27 with TRBJ2-1, with a possible D match to TRBD2 (7 bases). Trimming pared 3 bases from V and 2 bases from J, leaving 11 bases between. Germline V lookup: CDR1 MNHEY, CDR2 SMNVEV (reference sequence). CDR3 length: 15 residues. The CDR3 region has the DNA TGTGCCAGCAGTTTGTGGGGGGGGCCCTACAATGAGCAGTTCTTC. Translation: CASSLWGGPYNEQFF.

V is TRBV9 and J is TRBJ2-1; 7 bases are a match to TRBD2. V was pared by 4 bases and J by 2 bases, with 6 bases of the junction left unmatched. CDR1 and CDR2 from the germline V gene are SGDLS and YYNGEE. The CDR3 is 15 residues long. The CDR3 loop is CASSSGGSAYNEQFF. CDR3 in DNA: TGTGCCAGCAGCTCCGGGGGGTCGGCCTACAATGAGCAGTTCTTC.

CDR3 bases: TGTGCCAGCAGCCAAGAGACAGGGGGCCCCATTCACAATGAGCAGTTCTTC. It yields the protein CASSQETGGPIHNEQFF. The chain is built from TRBV14 and TRBJ2-1, with 10 bases aligning to TRBD1. With 0 bases clipped from V and 5 bases from J, the junction kept 7 bases outside the gene matches. This CDR3 has 17 residues. Germline CDR1 SGHDN, CDR2 FVKESK.

The chain combines TRBV18 with TRBJ1-2; a weak D match, TRBD1 (6 bases). The CDR3 extends over 15 amino acids. From germline, CDR1 is KGHSH and CDR2 LQKENI. V was clipped by 4 bases and J by 4 bases, with 16 bases between them. CDR3 region: CASSRPPLTGYGYTF. The CDR3 DNA sequence: TGTGCCAGCTCACGCCCTCCTTTGACAGGCTATGGCTACACCTTC.

The chain has TRBV6-5 and TRBJ1-3, with D tentatively TRBD1 (5 bases). With 2 bases removed from V and 4 bases from J, the gap between germline ends came to 6 bases. Germline CDR1 reads MNHEY; CDR2 reads SVGAGI. This CDR3 has 13 amino acids. This CDR3 is CASSYDRGNTIYF. Here the CDR3 DNA reads TGTGCCAGCAGTTACGACAGAGGAAACACCATATATTTT.

This sequence joins TRBV30 and TRBJ1-2; 9 nucleotides line up with TRBD1. The CDR3 runs to 12 residues. CDR1 GTSNPN and CDR2 SVGIG come from the germline V gene (reference sequence). The ends lost 2 bases at V and 8 bases at J; junction bases unmatched: 3. CDR3: CAWSWTGEGYTF. The CDR3 nucleotides read TGTGCCTGGAGTTGGACAGGGGAAGGCTACACCTTC.

The chain carries TRBV6-1 and TRBJ2-7, with a possible D match to TRBD2 (5 bases). This CDR3 region has 13 residues. Germline V lookup: CDR1 MNHNS, CDR2 SASEGT. Trimming cost V 7 bases and J 2 bases, with 12 bases left between them. In DNA, the CDR3 is TGTGCCAGCATTGCAGGACTTACCTACGAGCAGTACTTC. Encoded protein: CASIAGLTYEQYF.

The chain combines TRBV2 with TRBJ2-3; perhaps TRBD1 as D (5 bases). Germline values: CDR1 SNHLY, CDR2 FYNNEI. Trimming stripped 3 bases from V and 4 bases from J, with 17 bases between. There are 16 residues in the CDR3. For the CDR3, the DNA is TGTGCCAGCAGTGACGGAGCAGGGTCTTTTGCAGATACGCAGTATTTT. Translated: CASSDGAGSFADTQYF.

In nucleotides, the CDR3 is TGTGCCAGCAGCTTAGCGGGTGGGCTAAGCAGGGGGCATGGTAATTCACCCCTCCACTTT. Residues: CASSLAGGLSRGHGNSPLHF. The rearrangement joins TRBV7-8 to TRBJ1-6; 8 nucleotides match TRBD1. J was trimmed by 6 bases and V by 0 bases; bases with no gene match: 16. From germline, CDR1 is SGHVS and CDR2 FQNEAQ. The CDR3 covers 20 residues.

In this sample, this clone turned up once. The genes are TRBV28 and TRBJ1-2; possible D gene TRBD1, 6 bases. Trimming shortened V by 5 bases and J by 3 bases, and 16 bases separated the two germline ends. Germline assignment: CDR1 MDHEN and CDR2 SYDVKM. The CDR3 is 15 residues long. CDR3 residues: CASSLFGTKHYGYTF. In DNA form, the CDR3 reads TGTGCCAGCAGTCTATTCGGGACAAAACACTATGGCTACACCTTC.

The V call is TRBV19, the J call TRBJ1-6; tentative D call: TRBD1 (6 bases). CDR3 length equals 18 residues. V was trimmed by 5 bases and J by 0 bases, leaving 17 bases between them. Germline V CDR1 and CDR2: LNHDA, SQIVND (reference sequence). The CDR3 region is CASSGPDRLSSYNSPLHF. The CDR3 DNA sequence: TGTGCCAGTAGTGGCCCCGACAGGCTGAGCTCCTATAATTCACCCCTCCACTTT.

The chain couples TRBV28 to TRBJ1-2, with D maybe TRBD1 (6 bases). Germline V gene sequence: CDR1 MDHEN, CDR2 SYDVKM. V dropped 6 bases and J dropped 3 bases, with 11 bases sitting between them. The CDR3 loop spans 13 amino acids. The CDR3 region has the DNA TGTGCCAGCAGGCCGGGACAAGACTATGGCTACACCTTC. It is translated as CASRPGQDYGYTF.

The chain joins TRBV23-1 to TRBJ1-1, with 7 bases lining up with TRBD1. TRBV23-1 is reported as an ORF; its role is uncertain. J lost 6 bases, V lost 4 bases, and 11 bases had no gene match. The CDR3 length is 15 residues. Here the CDR3 reads CASSPRDRAPPEAFF. As DNA, the CDR3 is TGCGCCAGCAGTCCGCGGGACAGAGCCCCCCCTGAAGCTTTCTTT.